The 23 T cell receptor beta chains reported below all come from one sample, sequenced in a study of naive and memory T cell subsets. Four PCR rounds used nested alpha and beta constant region primers plus the SP2 primer. TCRdb fed the 5' RACE reads into MiXCR, producing one record per CDR3 protein. This table holds about 62,000 distinct CDR3 sequences, around 8% found once. A UMI-containing oligonucleotide was joined by 3' ligation to the TCR cDNA template. Receptors were obtained from a female donor in good health.

The CDR3 loop is CASSLRGYGYTF. CDR3 coding DNA: TGTGCCAGCAGTTTACGGGGCTATGGCTACACCTTC. The chain recombines TRBV12-3 or TRBV12-4 with TRBJ1-2, with unresolved D. CDR3 length equals 12 residues. The V end lost 2 bases, the J end lost 4 bases, and 5 bases lay between the germline ends.

This clonotype was picked up a small number of times. The genes are TRBV7-2 and TRBJ2-3; 8 bases are a match to TRBD1. Germline V lookup: CDR1 SGHTA, CDR2 FQGNSA. Trimming at V came to 3 bases and at J to 2 bases, leaving 4 bases not matched to a gene. The CDR3 is 15 residues long. CDR3: CASSFQGAFTDTQYF. CDR3 nucleotides: TGTGCCAGCAGCTTTCAGGGGGCTTTCACAGATACGCAGTATTTT.

This clonotype appeared a few times. This rearrangement joins TRBV28 to TRBJ2-4; no reliable D call. CDR3 size: 13 residues. Deletions cut 7 bases from V and 8 bases from J, with 15 bases between. Germline V CDR1 and CDR2: MDHEN, SYDVKM. CDR3 DNA sequence: TGTGCCAGCAACAAAGCCGGGCCGGACATTCAGTACTTC. Its protein product is CASNKAGPDIQYF. Using reference TRBV28 and TRBJ2-4 for the parts outside the CDR3, the full variable domain is DVKVTQSSRYLVKRTGEKVFLECVQDMDHENMFWYRQDPGLGLRLIYFSYDVKMKEKGDIPEGYSVSREKKERFSLILESASTNQTSMYLCASNKAGPDIQYFGAGTRLSVL.

This clonotype was picked up many times. This chain uses TRBV5-1 with TRBJ2-7; D remains unclear. V lost 4 bases and J 4 bases, leaving 9 bases between the germline ends. This CDR3 has 12 amino acids. CDR1 SGHRS and CDR2 YFSETQ come from the germline V gene. The DNA for the CDR3 is TGCGCCAGCAGCCGTGTGGGTTACGAGCAGTACTTC. Amino acids: CASSRVGYEQYF.

This clonotype was counted only a few times. This sequence joins TRBV6-4 and TRBJ1-2, with 10 bases lining up with TRBD1. The V segment lost 6 bases and the J segment 2 bases; nucleotides outside the gene matches: 3. The germline V gene has CDR1 MRHNA and CDR2 SNTAGT. The CDR3 extends over 14 amino acids. The DNA of the CDR3 is TGTGCCAGCAGGGACAGGGGGATCAACTATGGCTACACCTTC. Protein product: CASRDRGINYGYTF.

This clonotype has more than one count but fewer than ten. The chain combines TRBV15 with TRBJ2-7; D is perhaps TRBD1 (5 bases). Trimming cost V 0 bases and J 4 bases, with 10 bases left between them. Germline loops: CDR1 LNHNV, CDR2 YYDKDF (reference sequence). This CDR3 spans 14 amino acids. CDR3 in DNA: TGTGCCACCAGCAGAGACAGGGAACTTTACGAGCAGTACTTC. This encodes CATSRDRELYEQYF.

The chain recombines TRBV7-9 with TRBJ2-1; D uncertain. The V gene lost 4 bases and the J gene lost 0 bases, with 10 bases spanning the gap. The germline V gene has CDR1 SEHNR and CDR2 FQNEAQ (reference sequence). This CDR3 has 15 residues. The CDR3 is CASSSTVISYNEQFF. The CDR3 bases are TGTGCCAGCAGCTCAACAGTTATCTCCTACAATGAGCAGTTCTTC.

Comment on this clonotype: This could be a read error, since a much larger clone is one nucleotide away. V usage is TRBV6-2 or TRBV6-3 and J usage is TRBJ2-1, with 11 bases lining up with TRBD2. CDR1 is MNHEY, CDR2 SVGEGT, per germline. The CDR3 covers 15 residues. Trimming at V came to 10 bases and at J to 0 bases, leaving 5 bases not matched to a gene. The CDR3 DNA reads as TGTGCCATCAGACTAGCGGGGAGCTCCTACAATGAGCAGTTCTTC. Translated, it gives CAIRLAGSSYNEQFF.

This clonotype was seen repeatedly, ten times or more. The genes are TRBV7-2 and TRBJ1-1; 9 nucleotides agree with TRBD1. CDR3 size: 15 residues. The V segment lost 5 bases and the J segment 1 base; nucleotides outside the gene matches: 5. The germline CDR1 and CDR2 sequences are SGHTA and FQGNSA. This CDR3 is CASSTRDRANTEAFF. The DNA for the CDR3 is TGTGCCAGCAGCACTCGGGACAGGGCGAACACTGAAGCTTTCTTT. The full variable domain, completed using reference TRBV7-2 and TRBJ1-1, is GAGVSQSPSNKVTEKGKDVELRCDPISGHTALYWYRQSLGQGLEFLIYFQGNSAPDKSGLPSDRFSAERTGGSVSTLTIQRTQQEDSAVYLCASSTRDRANTEAFFGQGTRLTVV.

This clonotype was seen a handful of times. The V call is TRBV28, the J call TRBJ1-1, with TRBD1 as a possible D gene (5 bases). Trimming cost V 2 bases and J 10 bases, with 14 bases left between them. The CDR3 length is 13 residues. The germline V gene encodes CDR1 MDHEN and CDR2 SYDVKM. CDR3 DNA sequence: TGTGCCAGCAGTTTAATCGACAGCCGAGGAGCTTTCTTT. It translates to CASSLIDSRGAFF.

This clonotype was observed a few times. The genes are TRBV19 and TRBJ2-1, with D possibly TRBD2 on 7 matching bases. The V end was cut by 7 bases, the J end by 10 bases, with 26 bases between. The CDR3 consists of 16 residues. The germline CDR1 and CDR2 sequences are LNHDA and SQIVND (reference sequence). The CDR3 is CASTNGRGDRGEEQFF. CDR3 coding DNA: TGTGCCAGTACAAATGGGAGGGGGGACCGCGGGGAGGAGCAGTTCTTC.

This clonotype was seen ten or more times. The chain carries TRBV5-6 and TRBJ1-5; D is unclear. CDR1 and CDR2 (germline): SGHDT, YYEEEE. V was clipped by 1 base and J by 6 bases, with 8 bases between them. The CDR3 has 13 amino acids. CDR3 protein: CASSLNLVQPQHF. The CDR3 nucleotides read TGTGCCAGCAGCTTGAACTTGGTTCAGCCCCAGCATTTT. Drawing the rest from reference TRBV5-6 and TRBJ1-5, the complete variable domain is DAGVTQSPTHLIKTRGQQVTLRCSPKSGHDTVSWYQQALGQGPQFIFQYYEEEERQRGNFPDRFSGHQFPNYSSELNVNALLLGDSALYLCASSLNLVQPQHFGDGTRLSIL.

There are a few counts of this clonotype. The rearrangement uses TRBV19 and TRBJ1-1, with 7 bases that match TRBD1. The CDR3 covers 15 residues. The V segment lost 8 bases and the J segment 0 bases; nucleotides outside the gene matches: 9. CDR1 LNHDA and CDR2 SQIVND come from the germline V gene (reference sequence). The DNA for the CDR3 is TGTGCCAGTCGTCAGCTGGGACAGATGAACACTGAAGCTTTCTTT. Encoded protein: CASRQLGQMNTEAFF.

The sample holds a few counts of this clonotype. The chain couples TRBV6-5 to TRBJ2-7; 7 nucleotides align to TRBD2. The CDR3 runs to 16 residues. Germline lookup yields CDR1 MNHEY and CDR2 SVGAGI. Trimming cost V 4 bases and J 4 bases; bases outside gene matches: 13. In DNA, the CDR3 is TGTGCCAGCAGTTTTTTGGGTCGGGGGGATTCTTACGAGCAGTACTTC. Translating it yields CASSFLGRGDSYEQYF.

This clonotype was recorded at least ten times. The chain joins TRBV10-3 to TRBJ2-6, with D unresolved. Looked up from germline, CDR1 is ENHRY and CDR2 is SYGVKD. Trimming left V 10 bases short and J 0 bases short, with 16 bases between. CDR3 length: 16 residues. The DNA of the CDR3 is TGTGCCACCAGCCCCAGGTCCGGCTCTGGGGCCAACGTCCTGACTTTC. As protein: CATSPRSGSGANVLTF.

This clonotype has only a few counts. This chain joins TRBV7-8 and TRBJ2-7; 7 nucleotides match TRBD1. Germline values: CDR1 SGHVS, CDR2 FQNEAQ. V shed 4 bases and J 4 bases; nucleotides not matched to a gene: 7. This CDR3 has 14 amino acids. DNA of the CDR3: TGTGCCAGCAGCTCCCCGGGACAGAAGTACGAGCAGTACTTC. Translation gives CASSSPGQKYEQYF.

This chain uses TRBV14 with TRBJ2-6; either TRBD1 or TRBD2 may supply D (5 bases each). Germline lookup yields CDR1 SGHDN and CDR2 FVKESK. The CDR3 sequence is 13 residues long. Trimming removed 11 bases at V and 0 bases at J, with 8 bases between. DNA for the CDR3: TGTGCCTCAGGGAGCTCTGGGGCCAACGTCCTGACTTTC. It is translated as CASGSSGANVLTF.

This clonotype appeared a few times. The chain joins TRBV2 to TRBJ2-7; 8 nucleotides agree with TRBD2. The CDR3 runs 14 residues. Germline lookup yields CDR1 SNHLY and CDR2 FYNNEI. V lost 10 bases to trimming and J lost 4 bases; unmatched junction nucleotides: 12. CDR3 nucleotide sequence: TGTGCCATCGGGGGGGGCACAGTAGGGTACGAGCAGTACTTC. Protein product: CAIGGGTVGYEQYF.

The genes are TRBV20-1 and TRBJ2-1; D remains unclear. CDR3 length: 15 amino acids. The germline V and J ends were trimmed by 1 base and 6 bases, with 16 bases remaining between them. In germline, CDR1 is DFQATT, CDR2 SNEGSKA (reference sequence). The CDR3 here is CSARVGSRAGNEQFF. The CDR3 DNA follows: TGCAGTGCTAGAGTCGGTAGCCGCGCCGGCAATGAGCAGTTCTTC.

This clonotype has more than one count but fewer than ten. The chain employs TRBV18 and TRBJ2-3; D is possibly TRBD1 or TRBD2 (6 bases each). The germline V gene has CDR1 KGHSH and CDR2 LQKENI. The CDR3 runs to 16 residues. The V gene lost 2 bases and the J gene lost 6 bases, with 18 bases spanning the gap. The CDR3 DNA is TGTGCCAGCTCACCAATGGGTCCCAGGGGACTGGATACGCAGTATTTT. Translated: CASSPMGPRGLDTQYF.

The J gene is TRBJ2-2, the V gene TRBV19, with D possibly being TRBD1 or TRBD2 (5 bases each). The germline V gene encodes CDR1 LNHDA and CDR2 SQIVND (reference sequence). Trimming cost V 4 bases and J 2 bases, with 11 bases left between them. The CDR3 covers 15 residues. The CDR3 DNA reads TGTGCCAGTAGTACGGGGACCTTAAACACCGGGGAGCTGTTTTTT. Protein product: CASSTGTLNTGELFF. Based on the CDR3 plus reference TRBV19 and TRBJ2-2, the full variable domain is DGGITQSPKYLFRKEGQNVTLSCEQNLNHDAMYWYRQDPGQGLRLIYYSQIVNDFQKGDIAEGYSVSREKKESFPLTVTSAQKNPTAFYLCASSTGTLNTGELFFGEGSRLTVL.

This clonotype was picked up a small number of times. The V gene is TRBV27, the J gene TRBJ2-5; the match to TRBD2 covers 15 bases. The length of the CDR3 is 16 residues. Germline V gene lookup returns CDR1 MNHEY and CDR2 SMNVEV (reference sequence). After removal of 0 bases from V and 5 bases from J, the junction contained 1 base not matched to a gene. The CDR3 coding sequence is TGTGCCAGCAGTTTATCTGGACTAGCGGGGGGGGAGACCCAGTACTTC. This gives the protein CASSLSGLAGGETQYF.

This clonotype has ten or more counts. V gene TRBV18 combines with J gene TRBJ1-1, with D unresolved. V dropped 6 bases and J dropped 0 bases, with 5 bases sitting between them. The CDR3 covers 12 residues. Germline lookup yields CDR1 KGHSH and CDR2 LQKENI. This chain's CDR3 is CASSRMNTEAFF. Written as DNA, the CDR3 is TGTGCCAGCTCGCGCATGAACACTGAAGCTTTCTTT.